Included here is one T cell receptor (beta chain) sequence, with context. The data belong to a study of blood T cell repertoires in COVID-19. Study summary: PBMCs, B-cell-depleted T cells, or T cells provided the cDNA or gDNA that made up the material.

In the study's own analysis: Estimates of nucleated cell counts were drawn from the amplification of reference gene primers. The method was immunoSEQ multiplex PCR; TCRdb's version includes in-frame clones alone and lacks a portion of them. V, J and clone size were drawn from that table, and D and trimming were deduced from the DNA. The sample contains about 180,000 clones, 80% to 90% of which appear only once. Germline CDR1 and CDR2: SQVTM and ANQGSEA. The CDR3 loop spans 12 amino acids. Deletions cut 6 bases from V and 1 base from J, with 7 bases between. The specimen was peripheral blood. V and J are TRBV29-1 and TRBJ1-3, with D unclear. The TCR sequence derives from a young man who had recovered from COVID-19. This chain's CDR3 is CSVEGSGNTIYF. As DNA, the CDR3 is TGCAGCGTAGAGGGTTCTGGAAACACCATATATTTT.